This T cell receptor beta chain was found in a study of blood T cell repertoires in COVID-19. V was shortened by 0 bases and J by 4 bases, with 4 bases between the two germline ends. This CDR3 contains 12 residues. Clones were sequenced by immunoSEQ multiplex PCR, and TCRdb holds only the in-frame ones, with some missing. This table has approximately 100,000 clones, 75% to 90% appearing once. The receptor's source is a woman of 80 years or more with active COVID-19. This sequence joins TRBV5-3 and TRBJ1-1; D gene uncertain. TRBV5-3 counts as an open reading frame of uncertain function. The sequencing sample was made of peripheral blood. The CDR3: CARSLAVTEAFF. CDR3 in DNA: TGTGCCAGAAGCTTGGCGGTCACTGAAGCTTTCTTT.